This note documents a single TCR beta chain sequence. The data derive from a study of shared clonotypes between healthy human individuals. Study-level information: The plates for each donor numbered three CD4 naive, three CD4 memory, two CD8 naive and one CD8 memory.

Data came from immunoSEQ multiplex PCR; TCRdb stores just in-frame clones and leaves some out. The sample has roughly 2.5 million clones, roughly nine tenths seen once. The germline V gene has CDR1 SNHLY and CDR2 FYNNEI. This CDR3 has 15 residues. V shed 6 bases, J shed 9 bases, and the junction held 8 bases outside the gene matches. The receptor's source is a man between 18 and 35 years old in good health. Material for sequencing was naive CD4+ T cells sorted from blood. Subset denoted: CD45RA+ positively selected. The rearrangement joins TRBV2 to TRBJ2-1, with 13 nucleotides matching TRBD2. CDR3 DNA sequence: TGTGCCAGCAGAGCACTAGCGGGAGGGCCTACTGAGCAGTTCTTC. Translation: CASRALAGGPTEQFF. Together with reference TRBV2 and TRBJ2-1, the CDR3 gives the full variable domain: EPEVTQTPSHQVTQMGQEVILRCVPISNHLYFYWYRQILGQKVEFLVSFYNNEISEKSEIFDDQFSVERPDGSNFTLKIRSTKLEDSAMYFCASRALAGGPTEQFFGPGTRLTVL.